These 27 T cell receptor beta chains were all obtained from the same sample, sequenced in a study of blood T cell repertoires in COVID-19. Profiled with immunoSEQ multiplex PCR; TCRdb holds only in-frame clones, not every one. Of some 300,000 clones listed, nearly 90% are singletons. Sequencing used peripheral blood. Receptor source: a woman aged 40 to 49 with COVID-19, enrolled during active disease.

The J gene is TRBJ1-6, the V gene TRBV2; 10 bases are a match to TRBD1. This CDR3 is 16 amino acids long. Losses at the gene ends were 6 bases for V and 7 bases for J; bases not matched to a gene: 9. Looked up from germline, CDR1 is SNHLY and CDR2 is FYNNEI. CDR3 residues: CASSVRPGQGNSPLHF. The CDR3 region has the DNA TGTGCCAGCAGCGTGAGACCGGGACAGGGGAATTCACCCCTCCACTTT.

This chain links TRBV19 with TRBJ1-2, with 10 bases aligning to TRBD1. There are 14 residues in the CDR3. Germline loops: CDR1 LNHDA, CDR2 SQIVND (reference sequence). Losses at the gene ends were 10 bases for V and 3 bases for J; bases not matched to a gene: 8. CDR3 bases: TGTGCCACAACCCGGGGACAGGGGTACTATGGCTACACCTTC. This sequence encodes CATTRGQGYYGYTF.

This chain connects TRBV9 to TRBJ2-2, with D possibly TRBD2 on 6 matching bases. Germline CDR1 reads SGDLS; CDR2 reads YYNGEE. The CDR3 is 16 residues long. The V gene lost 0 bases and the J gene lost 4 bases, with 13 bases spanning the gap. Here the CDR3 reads CASSVGAGIGTGELFF. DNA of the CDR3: TGTGCCAGCAGCGTAGGGGCGGGAATTGGCACCGGGGAGCTGTTTTTT.

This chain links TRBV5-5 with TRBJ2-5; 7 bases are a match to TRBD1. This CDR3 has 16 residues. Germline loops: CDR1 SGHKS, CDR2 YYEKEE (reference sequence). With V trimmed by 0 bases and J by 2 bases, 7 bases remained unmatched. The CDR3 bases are TGTGCCAGCAGCTTGGGTGTCCAGGGGGTACAAGAGACCCAGTACTTC. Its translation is CASSLGVQGVQETQYF.

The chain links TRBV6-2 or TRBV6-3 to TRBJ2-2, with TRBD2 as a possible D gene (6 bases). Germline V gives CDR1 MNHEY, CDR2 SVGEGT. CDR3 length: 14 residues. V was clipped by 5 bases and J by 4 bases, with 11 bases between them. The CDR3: CASSTRDFTGELFF. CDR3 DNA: TGTGCCAGCAGTACCCGGGACTTCACCGGGGAGCTGTTTTTT.

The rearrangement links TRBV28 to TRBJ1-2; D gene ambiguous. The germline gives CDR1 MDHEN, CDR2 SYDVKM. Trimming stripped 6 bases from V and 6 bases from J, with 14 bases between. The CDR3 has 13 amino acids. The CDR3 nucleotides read TGTGCCAGCAGATCGGGAGGGAAAGATGGCTACACCTTC. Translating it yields CASRSGGKDGYTF.

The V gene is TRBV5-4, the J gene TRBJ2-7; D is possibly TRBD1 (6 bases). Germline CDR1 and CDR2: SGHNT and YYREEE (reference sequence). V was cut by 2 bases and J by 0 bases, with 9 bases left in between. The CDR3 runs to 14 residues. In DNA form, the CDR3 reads TGTGCCAGCAGCTTCGGACAGCCCTCCTACGAGCAGTACTTC. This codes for CASSFGQPSYEQYF. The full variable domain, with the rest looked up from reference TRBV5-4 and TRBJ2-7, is ETGVTQSPTHLIKTRGQQVTLRCSSQSGHNTVSWYQQALGQGPQFIFQYYREEENGRGNFPPRFSGLQFPNYSSELNVNALELDDSALYLCASSFGQPSYEQYFGPGTRLTVT.

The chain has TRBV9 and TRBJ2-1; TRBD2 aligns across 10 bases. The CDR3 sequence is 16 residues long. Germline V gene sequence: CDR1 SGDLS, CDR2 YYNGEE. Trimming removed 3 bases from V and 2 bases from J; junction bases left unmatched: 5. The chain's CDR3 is CASSASGTSAYNEQFF. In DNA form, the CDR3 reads TGTGCCAGCAGCGCCTCCGGGACTAGCGCCTACAATGAGCAGTTCTTC.

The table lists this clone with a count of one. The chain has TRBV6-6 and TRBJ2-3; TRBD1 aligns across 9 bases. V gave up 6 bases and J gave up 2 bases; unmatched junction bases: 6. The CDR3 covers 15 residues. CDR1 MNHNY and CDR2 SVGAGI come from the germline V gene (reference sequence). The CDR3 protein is CASRGRDRVTDTQYF. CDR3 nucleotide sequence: TGTGCCAGCAGGGGCCGGGACAGGGTCACAGATACGCAGTATTTT.

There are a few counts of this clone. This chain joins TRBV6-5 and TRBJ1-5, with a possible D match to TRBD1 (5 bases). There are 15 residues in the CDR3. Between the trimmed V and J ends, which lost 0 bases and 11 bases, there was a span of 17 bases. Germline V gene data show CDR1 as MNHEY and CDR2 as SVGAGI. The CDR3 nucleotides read TGTGCCAGCAGTTACTCGAGGGCGGCCCCGGGGGCCCAGCATTTT. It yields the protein CASSYSRAAPGAQHF.

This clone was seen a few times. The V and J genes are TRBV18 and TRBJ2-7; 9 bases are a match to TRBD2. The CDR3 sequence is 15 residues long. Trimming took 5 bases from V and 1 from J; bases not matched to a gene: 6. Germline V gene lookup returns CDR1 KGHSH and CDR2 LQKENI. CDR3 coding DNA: TGTGCCAGCTCAATGGGTAGCGGGAGTTCCTACGAGCAGTACTTC. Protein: CASSMGSGSSYEQYF.

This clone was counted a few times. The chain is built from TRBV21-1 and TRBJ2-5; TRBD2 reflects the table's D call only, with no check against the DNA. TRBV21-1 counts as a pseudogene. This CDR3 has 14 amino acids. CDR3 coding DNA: TGTGCCAGCAGCACGGGGGGGCTCGAGGAGACCCAGTACTTC. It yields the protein CASSTGGLEETQYF.

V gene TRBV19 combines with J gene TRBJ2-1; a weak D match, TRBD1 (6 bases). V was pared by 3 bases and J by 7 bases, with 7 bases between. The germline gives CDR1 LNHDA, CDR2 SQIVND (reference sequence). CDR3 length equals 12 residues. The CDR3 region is CASSMRGNEQFF. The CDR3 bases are TGTGCCAGTAGTATGAGGGGGAATGAGCAGTTCTTC.

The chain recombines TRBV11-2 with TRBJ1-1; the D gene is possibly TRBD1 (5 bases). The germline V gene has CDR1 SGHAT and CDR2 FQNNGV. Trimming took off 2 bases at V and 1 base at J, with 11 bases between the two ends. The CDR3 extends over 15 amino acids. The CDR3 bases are TGTGCCAGCAGCTTAAACGGGGGTGAGAACACTGAAGCTTTCTTT. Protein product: CASSLNGGENTEAFF.

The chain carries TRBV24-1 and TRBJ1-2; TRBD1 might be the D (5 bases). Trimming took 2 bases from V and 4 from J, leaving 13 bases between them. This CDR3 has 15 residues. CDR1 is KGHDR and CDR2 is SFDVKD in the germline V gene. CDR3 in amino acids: CATSDYEGRGYGYTF. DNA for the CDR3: TGTGCCACCAGTGATTATGAGGGGCGGGGCTATGGCTACACCTTC.

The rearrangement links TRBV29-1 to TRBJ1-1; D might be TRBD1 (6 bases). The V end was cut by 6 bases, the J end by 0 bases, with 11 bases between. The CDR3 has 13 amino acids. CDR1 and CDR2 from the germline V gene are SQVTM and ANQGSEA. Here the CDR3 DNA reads TGCAGCGTCACAGGGCCCATGAACACTGAAGCTTTCTTT. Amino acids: CSVTGPMNTEAFF.

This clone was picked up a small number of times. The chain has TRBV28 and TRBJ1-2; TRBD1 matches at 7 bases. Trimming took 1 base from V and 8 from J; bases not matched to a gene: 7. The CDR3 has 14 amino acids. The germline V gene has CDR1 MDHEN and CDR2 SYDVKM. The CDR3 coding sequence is TGTGCCAGCAGTTTATCACAGGGGATAGTCGGCTACACCTTC. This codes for CASSLSQGIVGYTF.

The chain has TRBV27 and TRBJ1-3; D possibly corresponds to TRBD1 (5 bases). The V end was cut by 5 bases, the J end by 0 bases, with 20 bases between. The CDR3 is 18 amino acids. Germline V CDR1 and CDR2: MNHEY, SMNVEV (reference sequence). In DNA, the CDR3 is TGTGCCAGCAGTAACCATCCCCGGCGGGGCTACTCTGGAAACACCATATATTTT. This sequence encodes CASSNHPRRGYSGNTIYF.

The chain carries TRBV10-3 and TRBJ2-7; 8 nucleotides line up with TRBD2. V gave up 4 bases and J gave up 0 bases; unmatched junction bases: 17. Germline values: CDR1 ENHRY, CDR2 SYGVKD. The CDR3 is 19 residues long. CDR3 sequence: CAISGPSGSGAFVSYEQYF. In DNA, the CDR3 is TGTGCCATCAGTGGGCCCTCGGGTAGCGGGGCCTTCGTCTCCTACGAGCAGTACTTC.

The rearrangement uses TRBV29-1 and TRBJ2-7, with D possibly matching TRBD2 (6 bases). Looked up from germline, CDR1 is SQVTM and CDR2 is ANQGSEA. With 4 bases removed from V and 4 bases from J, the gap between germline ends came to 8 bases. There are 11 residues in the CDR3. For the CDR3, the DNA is TGCAGCGTTGGTGGGGGGTACGAGCAGTACTTC. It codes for CSVGGGYEQYF.

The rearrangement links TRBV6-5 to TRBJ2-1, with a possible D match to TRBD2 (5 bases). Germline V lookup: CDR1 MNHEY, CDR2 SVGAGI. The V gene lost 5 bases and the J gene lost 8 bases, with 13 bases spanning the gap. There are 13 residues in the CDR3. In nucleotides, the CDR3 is TGTGCCAGCAGTCCCGACCCGCGGGATGAGCAGTTCTTC. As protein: CASSPDPRDEQFF.

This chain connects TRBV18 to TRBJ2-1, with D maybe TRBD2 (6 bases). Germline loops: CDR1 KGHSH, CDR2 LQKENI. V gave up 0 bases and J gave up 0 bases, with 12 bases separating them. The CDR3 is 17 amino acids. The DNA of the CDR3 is TGTGCCAGCTCACCACCGTATGGAGGGCCCTCCTACAATGAGCAGTTCTTC. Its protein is CASSPPYGGPSYNEQFF.

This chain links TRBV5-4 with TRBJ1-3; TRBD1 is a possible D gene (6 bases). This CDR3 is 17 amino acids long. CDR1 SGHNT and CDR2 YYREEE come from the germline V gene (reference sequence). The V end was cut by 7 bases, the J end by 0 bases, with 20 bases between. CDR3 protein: CASYGGTPGGSGNTIYF. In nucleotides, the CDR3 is TGTGCCAGCTATGGTGGGACACCTGGGGGCTCTGGAAACACCATATATTTT.

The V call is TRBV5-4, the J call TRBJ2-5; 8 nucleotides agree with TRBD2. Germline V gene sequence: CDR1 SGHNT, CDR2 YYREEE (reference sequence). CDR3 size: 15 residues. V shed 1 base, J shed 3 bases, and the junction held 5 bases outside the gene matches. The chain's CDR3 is CASSLIELAEETQYF. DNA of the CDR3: TGTGCCAGCAGCTTGATTGAACTAGCGGAAGAGACCCAGTACTTC. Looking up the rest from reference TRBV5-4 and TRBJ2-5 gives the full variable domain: ETGVTQSPTHLIKTRGQQVTLRCSSQSGHNTVSWYQQALGQGPQFIFQYYREEENGRGNFPPRFSGLQFPNYSSELNVNALELDDSALYLCASSLIELAEETQYFGPGTRLLVL.

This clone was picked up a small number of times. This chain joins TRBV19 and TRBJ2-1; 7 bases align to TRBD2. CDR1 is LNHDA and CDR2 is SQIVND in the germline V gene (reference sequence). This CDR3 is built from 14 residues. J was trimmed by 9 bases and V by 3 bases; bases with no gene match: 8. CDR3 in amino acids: CASSMQRDLGEQFF. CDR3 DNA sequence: TGTGCCAGTAGTATGCAGCGGGATTTAGGTGAGCAGTTCTTC. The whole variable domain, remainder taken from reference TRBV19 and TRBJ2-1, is DGGITQSPKYLFRKEGQNVTLSCEQNLNHDAMYWYRQDPGQGLRLIYYSQIVNDFQKGDIAEGYSVSREKKESFPLTVTSAQKNPTAFYLCASSMQRDLGEQFFGPGTRLTVL.

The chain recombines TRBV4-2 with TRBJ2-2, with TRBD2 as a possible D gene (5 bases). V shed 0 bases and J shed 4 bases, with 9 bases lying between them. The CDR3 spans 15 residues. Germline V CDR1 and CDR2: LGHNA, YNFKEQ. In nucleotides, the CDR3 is TGTGCCAGCAGCCAAGATCGGGGTGCCACCGGGGAGCTGTTTTTT. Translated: CASSQDRGATGELFF.

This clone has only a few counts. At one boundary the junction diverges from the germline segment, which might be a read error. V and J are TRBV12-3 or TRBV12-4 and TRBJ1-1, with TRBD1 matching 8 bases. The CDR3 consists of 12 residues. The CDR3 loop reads CASSLEQGALIF. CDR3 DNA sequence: TGTGCCAGCAGTTTAGAGCAGGGGGCCCTAATCTTT.